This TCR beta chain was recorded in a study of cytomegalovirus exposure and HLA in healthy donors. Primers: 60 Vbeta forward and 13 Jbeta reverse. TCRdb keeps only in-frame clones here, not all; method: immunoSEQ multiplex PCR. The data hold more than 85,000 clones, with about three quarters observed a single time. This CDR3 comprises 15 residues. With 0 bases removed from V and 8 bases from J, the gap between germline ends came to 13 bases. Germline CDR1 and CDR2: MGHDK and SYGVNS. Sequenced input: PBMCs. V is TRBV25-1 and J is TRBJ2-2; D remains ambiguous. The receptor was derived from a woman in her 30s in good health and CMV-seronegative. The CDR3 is CASSEYGRMGGELFF. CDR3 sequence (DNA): TGTGCCAGCAGTGAATATGGCAGGATGGGTGGGGAGCTGTTTTTT.